This TCR beta chain was recorded in a study of T cells after yellow fever vaccination. V was trimmed by 3 bases and J by 5 bases, leaving 13 bases between them. The CDR3 runs 14 residues. Germline V gene sequence: CDR1 LGHNA, CDR2 YSLEER. Via MiXCR, TCRdb re-called the 5' RACE reads, giving one row per CDR3 protein. The table lists 170,000 or so distinct CDR3 sequences, 5.5% to 7.5% of them singletons. This clonotype was seen at least ten times. The TCR was taken from a man aged 18-30 years who received the YFV17D yellow fever vaccine. Material: CD4+ T cells sorted from PBMCs, obtained on the day of the first yellow fever vaccination. The chain joins TRBV4-3 to TRBJ1-2, with no clear D. The CDR3 here is CASSHDGPLYGYTF. CDR3 in DNA: TGCGCCAGCAGCCACGACGGACCTTTATATGGCTACACCTTC.